This TCR beta chain derives from a study of T-cell memory formation after mild COVID-19. Germline lookup yields CDR1 KGHDR and CDR2 SFDVKD. The CDR3 consists of 14 residues. Trimming stripped 3 bases from V and 5 bases from J, with 12 bases between. TCRdb recomputed calls from the 5' RACE reads with MiXCR, one row per CDR3 protein. This table holds a few hundred thousand distinct CDR3 sequences, 15% to 20% found once. The sequencing sample was made of PBMCs or a T cell subset sorted from them (not recorded which). The sequence derives from a man between 18 and 35 years old who had mild COVID-19 (a few samples of this study predate the infection). Cell type and time point are not known. This rearrangement joins TRBV24-1 to TRBJ2-5; D possibly corresponds to TRBD2 (6 bases). The CDR3 DNA reads as TGTGCCACCAGTGATGGGAGGTTACGGGAGACCCAGTACTTC. Its protein is CATSDGRLRETQYF.